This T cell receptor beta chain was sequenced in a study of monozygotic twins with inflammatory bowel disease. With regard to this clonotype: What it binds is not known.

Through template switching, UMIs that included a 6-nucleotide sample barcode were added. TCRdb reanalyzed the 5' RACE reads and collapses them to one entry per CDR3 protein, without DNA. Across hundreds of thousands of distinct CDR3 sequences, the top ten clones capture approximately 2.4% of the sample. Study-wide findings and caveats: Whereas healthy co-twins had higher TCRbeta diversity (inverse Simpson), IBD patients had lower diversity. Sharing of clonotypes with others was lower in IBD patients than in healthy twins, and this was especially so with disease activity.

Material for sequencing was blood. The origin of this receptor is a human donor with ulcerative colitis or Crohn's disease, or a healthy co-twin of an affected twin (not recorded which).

CDR3 protein: CASHQRNTEAFF. The V gene is TRBV2, the J gene TRBJ1-1. The germline V gene has CDR1 SNHLY and CDR2 FYNNEI. The CDR3 spans 12 residues.